Shown below are 4 T cell receptor beta chains from a single sample sequenced in a study of T cells after yellow fever vaccination. MiXCR, applied by TCRdb to the 5' RACE reads, yields one record per CDR3 protein. This table holds more than 450,000 distinct CDR3 sequences, less than 25% found once. This material consisted of PBMCs, taken less than 25 days after the first yellow fever vaccination. The source is a man younger than 35 who received the YFV17D yellow fever vaccine.

The chain combines TRBV27 with TRBJ2-5; D unclear. Germline V gives CDR1 MNHEY, CDR2 SMNVEV (reference sequence). The CDR3 length is 14 residues. V gave up 6 bases and J gave up 4 bases, with 15 bases separating them. CDR3 protein: CASSSPALGETQYF. For the CDR3, the DNA is TGTGCCAGCAGCTCTCCCGCCCTGGGAGAGACCCAGTACTTC.

V and J are TRBV7-9 and TRBJ1-5; tentatively, D is TRBD1 (5 bases). V dropped 5 bases and J dropped 1 base, with 12 bases sitting between them. This CDR3 contains 15 residues. The germline V gene encodes CDR1 SEHNR and CDR2 FQNEAQ (reference sequence). The CDR3 DNA sequence: TGTGCCAGCAGCCCCGGGGGGAGGAGCAATCAGCCCCAGCATTTT. Translated, it gives CASSPGGRSNQPQHF.

The CDR3 region has the DNA TGTGCCAGCAGTCAACAGGGACCAAGCTCCTACAATGAGCAGTTCTTC. Translation gives CASSQQGPSSYNEQFF. This rearrangement joins TRBV6-2 or TRBV6-3 to TRBJ2-1; D possibly corresponds to TRBD1 (6 bases). Germline assignment: CDR1 MNHEY and CDR2 SVGEGT. This CDR3 is built from 16 residues. The germline V and J ends were trimmed by 5 bases and 0 bases, with 14 bases remaining between them.

V gene TRBV5-4 combines with J gene TRBJ2-5; 10 nucleotides agree with TRBD2. Germline assignment: CDR1 SGHNT and CDR2 YYREEE (reference sequence). This CDR3 contains 16 residues. V shed 4 bases, J shed 2 bases, and the junction held 8 bases outside the gene matches. The CDR3 region has the DNA TGTGCCAGCAGCCCACTAGCGGGGTCGGGTCAAGAGACCCAGTACTTC. Residues: CASSPLAGSGQETQYF.